One sample yielded the 30 T cell receptor beta chains listed below, sequenced in a study of blood T cell repertoires in COVID-19. The assay was immunoSEQ multiplex PCR, and TCRdb's table has in-frame clones only and misses some. The sample lists around 170,000 clones; about 88% were seen once. The sequenced sample consisted of peripheral blood. The receptors come from a man aged 60 to 69 with COVID-19, enrolled during active disease.

This chain joins TRBV4-1 and TRBJ1-5; TRBD1 matches 9 bases. Losses at the gene ends were 2 bases for V and 5 bases for J; bases not matched to a gene: 10. Germline V lookup: CDR1 MGHRA, CDR2 YSYEKL. There are 17 residues in the CDR3. The CDR3 region is CASSQSSDRGDYQPQHF. The CDR3 DNA sequence: TGCGCCAGCAGCCAATCTTCTGACAGGGGGGACTATCAGCCCCAGCATTTT.

The chain uses TRBV19 and TRBJ1-5, with 9 bases matching TRBD1. Unmatched junction bases numbered 33, after V lost 9 bases and J lost 6 bases. Germline V CDR1 and CDR2: LNHDA, SQIVND (reference sequence). This CDR3 region has 22 residues. As DNA, the CDR3 is TGTGCCAGGGGATTCAGCACGGGGACAGGGTGTTGTATGGGAGCCCCAAGTCAGCCCCAGCATTTT. This sequence encodes CARGFSTGTGCCMGAPSQPQHF.

The chain links TRBV6-5 to TRBJ1-5; 7 nucleotides agree with TRBD1. J was trimmed by 4 bases and V by 5 bases; bases with no gene match: 5. CDR3 length equals 14 residues. CDR1 is MNHEY, CDR2 SVGAGI, per germline. As DNA, the CDR3 is TGTGCCAGCAGTACAGCAGGGGGAAATCAGCCCCAGCATTTT. This encodes CASSTAGGNQPQHF.

The J gene is TRBJ1-6, the V gene TRBV18; 7 bases agree with TRBD1. Germline CDR1 reads KGHSH; CDR2 reads LQKENI. The CDR3 is made up of 14 amino acids. V lost 5 bases to trimming and J lost 5 bases; unmatched junction nucleotides: 3. The CDR3: CASSRDSNNSPLHF. CDR3 bases: TGTGCCAGCTCAAGGGACAGTAATAATTCACCCCTCCACTTT.

The chain recombines TRBV7-2 with TRBJ1-5; D is unresolved. V was pared by 0 bases and J by 2 bases, with 8 bases between. The CDR3 is made up of 15 amino acids. The germline V gene encodes CDR1 SGHTA and CDR2 FQGNSA. The CDR3 bases are TGTGCCAGCAGCTTAGCATTGGGAGGCAATCAGCCCCAGCATTTT. Amino acid sequence: CASSLALGGNQPQHF.

The rearrangement joins TRBV12-3 or TRBV12-4 to TRBJ2-7, with 8 bases identical to TRBD1. V lost 6 bases, J lost 6 bases, and 7 bases stayed unmatched. CDR3 length equals 13 residues. CDR3 in DNA: TGTGCCAGCAGCCAGGACAGGGCTCTCGAGCAGTACTTC. The encoded protein is CASSQDRALEQYF.

V and J are TRBV11-1 and TRBJ1-2, with 10 nucleotides matching TRBD1. This CDR3 is built from 12 residues. Losses at the gene ends were 9 bases for V and 3 bases for J; bases not matched to a gene: 1. Germline CDR1 SGHAT, CDR2 FQDESV (reference sequence). Here the CDR3 reads CARDRGDYGYTF. The CDR3 bases are TGTGCCAGGGACAGGGGGGACTATGGCTACACCTTC.

This clone was found a few times. This rearrangement joins TRBV23-1 to TRBJ1-5, with D unresolved. TRBV23-1 is an open reading frame whose function is uncertain. Trimming took 3 bases from V and 6 from J, leaving 3 bases between them. The CDR3 totals 11 residues. CDR3 sequence: CASSHGQPQHF. CDR3 bases: TGCGCCAGCAGTCACGGTCAGCCCCAGCATTTT.

J is TRBJ2-1 and V is TRBV6-6; D gene uncertain. CDR1 and CDR2 from the germline V gene are MNHNY and SVGAGI (reference sequence). The CDR3 is 13 amino acids. V gave up 4 bases and J gave up 12 bases, with 16 bases separating them. CDR3 in amino acids: CASSSGSVPPQFF. The CDR3, as DNA: TGTGCCAGCAGTTCCGGTTCGGTACCCCCGCAGTTCTTC.

The chain links TRBV28 to TRBJ1-1; TRBD1 might be the D (6 bases). This CDR3 has 12 amino acids. CDR1 and CDR2 (germline): MDHEN, SYDVKM. The V gene lost 6 bases and the J gene lost 9 bases, with 14 bases spanning the gap. The CDR3 loop reads CASSLGGEKAFF. The DNA of the CDR3 is TGTGCCAGCAGCCTAGGGGGTGAAAAAGCTTTCTTT.

V gene TRBV7-2 combines with J gene TRBJ2-5; TRBD2 matches at 7 bases. The CDR3 loop spans 16 amino acids. Germline CDR1 is SGHTA and CDR2 is FQGNSA. V trimming: 2 bases; J trimming: 2 bases; junction bases outside the gene matches: 8. In nucleotides, the CDR3 is TGTGCCAGCAGCTTAAACGGGGGGATTGTACAAGAGACCCAGTACTTC. Amino acid sequence: CASSLNGGIVQETQYF.

This chain links TRBV12-3 or TRBV12-4 with TRBJ2-1, with D unclear. The V and J ends lost 7 bases and 9 bases respectively, with 10 bases between them. There are 11 residues in the CDR3. The CDR3 loop reads CASTPIGEQFF. The CDR3 coding sequence is TGTGCCAGCACCCCTATTGGTGAGCAGTTCTTC.

Only a few counts were recorded for this clone. This chain uses TRBV18 with TRBJ1-4, with D hard to call. Germline-derived CDR1 and CDR2 are KGHSH and LQKENI. V was pared by 6 bases and J by 4 bases, with 18 bases between. The CDR3 is made up of 16 amino acids. In DNA form, the CDR3 reads TGTGCCAGCTCCCGAGGCAGTCCCGGAAGTAATGAAAAACTGTTTTTT. Protein product: CASSRGSPGSNEKLFF.

This chain links TRBV19 with TRBJ1-2; 7 nucleotides align to TRBD1. Per germline, CDR1 LNHDA and CDR2 SQIVND (reference sequence). V shed 3 bases and J 4 bases; nucleotides not matched to a gene: 14. This CDR3 has 17 residues. The CDR3 nucleotides are TGTGCCAGTAGTATCCACCTACTGACAGGGTTGTTCTATGGCTACACCTTC. Amino acid sequence: CASSIHLLTGLFYGYTF.

The chain has TRBV2 and TRBJ1-2; 7 nucleotides align to TRBD1. The CDR3 is made up of 12 amino acids. Germline-derived CDR1 and CDR2 are SNHLY and FYNNEI. V gave up 4 bases and J gave up 8 bases; unmatched junction bases: 4. The CDR3 DNA reads as TGTGCCAGCAGTGGTACAGGGGACGGCTACACCTTC. This codes for CASSGTGDGYTF.

The chain carries TRBV5-6 and TRBJ2-7, with a tentative D call TRBD2 (7 bases). The CDR3 is made up of 18 amino acids. V was pared by 5 bases and J by 3 bases, with 27 bases between. Per germline, CDR1 SGHDT and CDR2 YYEEEE. The CDR3 coding sequence is TGTGCCAGCAGGTCGACAGGAGAGGCGGGAGCGGATAGCTACGAGCAGTACTTC. The encoded protein is CASRSTGEAGADSYEQYF.

V and J are TRBV24-1 and TRBJ2-5; the D gene is possibly TRBD2 (5 bases). Germline loops: CDR1 KGHDR, CDR2 SFDVKD. The CDR3 consists of 16 residues. V lost 1 base and J lost 2, with 13 bases in between. The CDR3, as DNA: TGTGCCACCAGTGATTTCACCAGCGGTGAGCAAGAGACCCAGTACTTC. Translating gives CATSDFTSGEQETQYF.

The gene calls are TRBV5-1 and TRBJ1-1; 7 nucleotides agree with TRBD1. Per germline, CDR1 SGHRS and CDR2 YFSETQ. J was trimmed by 4 bases and V by 2 bases; bases with no gene match: 2. There are 13 residues in the CDR3. CDR3 protein: CASSLQGPTEAFF. For the CDR3, the DNA is TGCGCCAGCAGCTTACAGGGGCCCACTGAAGCTTTCTTT.

The rearrangement joins TRBV7-9 to TRBJ1-5; 7 nucleotides match TRBD1. The CDR3 runs 15 residues. The V segment lost 5 bases and the J segment 2 bases; nucleotides outside the gene matches: 6. Germline-derived CDR1 and CDR2 are SEHNR and FQNEAQ (reference sequence). CDR3 sequence (DNA): TGTGCCAGCAGCCGAATCGGACAGGGCAATCAGCCCCAGCATTTT. As protein: CASSRIGQGNQPQHF.

J is TRBJ2-6 and V is TRBV18; no reliable D call. Germline CDR1 reads KGHSH; CDR2 reads LQKENI. V lost 0 bases and J lost 0, with 12 bases in between. The CDR3 sequence is 18 residues long. CDR3 protein: CASSPPGIMTSGANVLTF. The CDR3 DNA follows: TGTGCCAGCTCACCACCGGGCATCATGACCTCTGGGGCCAACGTCCTGACTTTC.

Note on this clone: Other DNA sequences in the sample encode the same CDR3. The chain carries TRBV5-1 and TRBJ2-3; D is perhaps TRBD2 (6 bases). Germline V CDR1 and CDR2: SGHRS, YFSETQ. The V gene lost 2 bases and the J gene lost 0 bases, with 7 bases spanning the gap. CDR3 length equals 14 residues. The chain's CDR3 is CASSLGTSTDTQYF. In DNA form, the CDR3 reads TGCGCCAGCAGCTTAGGGACTAGCACAGATACGCAGTATTTT.

The rearrangement links TRBV19 to TRBJ1-5; 9 bases are shared with TRBD1. Germline V gene lookup returns CDR1 LNHDA and CDR2 SQIVND (reference sequence). With V trimmed by 5 bases and J by 0 bases, 2 bases remained unmatched. This CDR3 spans 15 amino acids. CDR3 DNA: TGTGCCAGTAGTCGGGACAGGGATAGCAATCAGCCCCAGCATTTT. Translated: CASSRDRDSNQPQHF.

Remarks on this clone: Additional DNA sequences in this sample encode the identical CDR3. The chain joins TRBV4-2 to TRBJ2-1; 7 positions agree with TRBD2. The CDR3 spans 16 residues. The germline V gene has CDR1 LGHNA and CDR2 YNFKEQ. After removal of 0 bases from V and 0 bases from J, the junction contained 2 bases not matched to a gene. CDR3 bases: TGTGCCAGCAGCCAAGATGAGCGGGGCTCCTACAATGAGCAGTTCTTC. Protein: CASSQDERGSYNEQFF.

The chain uses TRBV11-2 and TRBJ1-2; perhaps TRBD1 as D (5 bases). The germline CDR1 and CDR2 sequences are SGHAT and FQNNGV. The length of the CDR3 is 16 residues. Deletions cut 5 bases from V and 6 bases from J, with 22 bases between. The CDR3 coding sequence is TGTGCCAGCAGCCCCTCTAGCGGGGGACCTCGACATGGCTACACCTTC. Translation: CASSPSSGGPRHGYTF.

This clone was counted a few times. V is TRBV19 and J is TRBJ1-1; the D is unclear. The CDR3 has 15 residues. Trimming removed 0 bases at V and 3 bases at J, with 11 bases between. CDR1 is LNHDA, CDR2 SQIVND, per germline (reference sequence). CDR3 nucleotide sequence: TGTGCCAGTAGTATAGATCGCGGGGTTTACACTGAAGCTTTCTTT. It is translated as CASSIDRGVYTEAFF.

The rearrangement joins TRBV20-1 to TRBJ1-2, with 7 bases lining up with TRBD1. V gave up 3 bases and J gave up 0 bases; unmatched junction bases: 7. Germline CDR1 is DFQATT and CDR2 is SNEGSKA (reference sequence). CDR3 size: 15 residues. The CDR3 reads CSASKSGTANYGYTF. The CDR3, as DNA: TGCAGTGCTAGTAAATCCGGGACAGCTAACTATGGCTACACCTTC.

The chain couples TRBV5-5 to TRBJ2-7; 7 bases map to TRBD1. CDR1 and CDR2 from the germline V gene are SGHKS and YYEKEE (reference sequence). The CDR3 contains 14 residues. Unmatched junction bases numbered 3, after V lost 3 bases and J lost 0 bases. CDR3 nucleotides: TGTGCCAGCAGCTCCCGGGACAGCTCCTACGAGCAGTACTTC. Residues: CASSSRDSSYEQYF.

This clone was seen only a few times. This chain joins TRBV19 and TRBJ2-7; 7 nucleotides align to TRBD2. Germline CDR1 is LNHDA and CDR2 is SQIVND (reference sequence). The CDR3 runs to 15 residues. V lost 4 bases, J lost 0 bases, and 6 bases stayed unmatched. The CDR3 DNA reads TGTGCCAGTAGTAAGCCCGGGGGGAGCTCCTACGAGCAGTACTTC. This translates into CASSKPGGSSYEQYF. Full variable domain (missing parts from reference TRBV19 and TRBJ2-7): DGGITQSPKYLFRKEGQNVTLSCEQNLNHDAMYWYRQDPGQGLRLIYYSQIVNDFQKGDIAEGYSVSREKKESFPLTVTSAQKNPTAFYLCASSKPGGSSYEQYFGPGTRLTVT.

A single count supports this clone. The genes are TRBV18 and TRBJ2-1; D is possibly TRBD2 (5 bases). V shed 10 bases and J shed 5 bases, with 21 bases lying between them. Germline V CDR1 and CDR2: KGHSH, LQKENI. This CDR3 has 15 residues. Here the CDR3 DNA reads TGTGCCACCTCCGGCACGGGGATCACCCACAATGAGCAGTTCTTC. This translates into CATSGTGITHNEQFF.

This chain links TRBV6-6 with TRBJ1-4; D gene uncertain. This CDR3 region has 12 residues. With 2 bases removed from V and 16 bases from J, the gap between germline ends came to 14 bases. Germline V gene data show CDR1 as MNHNY and CDR2 as SVGAGI (reference sequence). The CDR3 reads CASSYGGPLRFF. For the CDR3, the DNA is TGTGCCAGCAGTTACGGTGGCCCCCTCCGGTTTTTT.